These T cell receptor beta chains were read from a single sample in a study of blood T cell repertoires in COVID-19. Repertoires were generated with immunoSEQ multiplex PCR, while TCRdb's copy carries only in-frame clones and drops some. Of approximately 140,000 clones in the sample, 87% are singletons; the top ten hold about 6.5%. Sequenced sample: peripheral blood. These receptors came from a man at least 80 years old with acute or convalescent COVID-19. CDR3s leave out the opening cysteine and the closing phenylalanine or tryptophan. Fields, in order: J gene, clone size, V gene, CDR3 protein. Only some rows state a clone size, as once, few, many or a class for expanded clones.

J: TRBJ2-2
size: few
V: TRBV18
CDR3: ASSPGLAAGELF

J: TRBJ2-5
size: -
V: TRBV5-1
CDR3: ASSLAGGETQY

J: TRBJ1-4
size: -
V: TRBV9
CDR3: ASSVDPGPNEKLF

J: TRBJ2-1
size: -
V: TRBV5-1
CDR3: ASSRDRGYDNEQF

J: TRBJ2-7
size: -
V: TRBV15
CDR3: ATSRAGGLGYEQY

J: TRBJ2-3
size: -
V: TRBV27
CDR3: ASRPAGVPDTQY

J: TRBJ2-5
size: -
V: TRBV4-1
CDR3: ASSLPPTSKQGPNAETQY

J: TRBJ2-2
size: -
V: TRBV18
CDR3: ASSPRLAGSNTGELF

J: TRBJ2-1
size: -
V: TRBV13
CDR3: ASSFRDRAGNEQF

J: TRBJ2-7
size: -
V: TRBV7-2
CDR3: ASSSSSGGAYEQY

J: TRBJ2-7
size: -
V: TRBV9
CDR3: ASSKGTGRDEQY